The clone carrying this TCR beta chain showed up many times. What it recognizes is unknown. This specimen comes from a study of neurological immune-mediated disorders. Broader study findings: Private repertoires in all groups were suggested by the absence of shared CDR3 amino acid sequences among expanded clones across subjects.

The length of the CDR3 is 15 residues. V gave up 6 bases and J gave up 5 bases; unmatched junction bases: 9. CDR1 and CDR2 (germline): DFQATT, SNEGSKA (reference sequence). Unsorted libraries were prepared from 2 million PBMCs that had been stored at -80 C. Each TCR transcript was tagged with a 10-nucleotide random UMI during 5'RACE. A single run covered 15-18 subjects with over 180 million TCR-beta sequences. TCRdb re-analysed the 5' RACE reads in MiXCR, keeping a single row per CDR3 protein. In the table there are some 21,000 distinct CDR3 sequences, around 14% of which are singletons. Sequencing was carried out using PBMCs. This sequence joins TRBV20-1 and TRBJ2-3; 12 positions match TRBD2. This sequence was found in a female donor with HTLV-1-associated myelopathy (HAM/TSP). The CDR3 reads CSANRLAGDRDTQYF. The CDR3 region has the DNA TGCAGTGCAAACCGACTAGCGGGAGACAGAGATACGCAGTATTTT.